The subject of this entry is one TCR beta chain. This sample is part of a study of blood T cell repertoires in COVID-19. Germline CDR1 and CDR2: SGHNT and YYREEE (reference sequence). V trimming: 4 bases; J trimming: 3 bases; junction bases outside the gene matches: 6. The CDR3 consists of 15 residues. Here immunoSEQ multiplex PCR was the method, and the copy in TCRdb shows in-frame clones only, minus some. The table has roughly 140,000 clones, 80% seen once. The clonotype was recovered from a man between 60 and 75 years old with active or convalescent COVID-19. The rearrangement links TRBV5-4 to TRBJ1-2; 10 nucleotides agree with TRBD1. The source material was peripheral blood. The CDR3 region is CASSPGTGVDYGYTF. The CDR3, as DNA: TGTGCCAGCAGCCCGGGGACAGGGGTGGACTATGGCTACACCTTC.